The clone carrying this T cell receptor (beta chain) has more than one count but fewer than ten. Its target is not known. The record originates from a study of CD8+ T cells in alopecia areata. Findings of the study overall: Expanded CD8+ clones among the top 100, and scalp clonality, were significantly decreased by tofacitinib. In patients, TCRs were shared less clearly than in mice, and HLA may possibly be involved. Lesional scalp, especially alopecia totalis/universalis, showed higher clonality than normal scalp.

Treatment here: oral pan-JAK inhibitor, 5-10 mg twice daily. From alopecia areata patients, lesional scalp punch biopsies and peripheral blood were collected. Once RNA had been extracted, it was reverse transcribed into cDNA to act as the sequencing template. Method: immunoSEQ multiplex PCR; TCRdb's copy keeps in-frame clones and lacks some. The table lists 110,000 or so clones, 58% of them singletons, with 25% to 35% in the top ten. The germline V gene has CDR1 GTSNPN and CDR2 SVGIG (reference sequence). V was clipped by 1 base and J by 2 bases, with 6 bases between them. The CDR3 contains 12 residues.

The sample consisted of CD8+ T cells sorted from blood, taken at week 4, from a patient treated with tofacitinib. The receptor comes from a human donor with alopecia areata. The chain employs TRBV30 and TRBJ2-7; no clear D gene. The CDR3 is CAWSAGPYEQYF. In nucleotides, the CDR3 is TGTGCCTGGAGTGCCGGACCCTACGAGCAGTACTTC.